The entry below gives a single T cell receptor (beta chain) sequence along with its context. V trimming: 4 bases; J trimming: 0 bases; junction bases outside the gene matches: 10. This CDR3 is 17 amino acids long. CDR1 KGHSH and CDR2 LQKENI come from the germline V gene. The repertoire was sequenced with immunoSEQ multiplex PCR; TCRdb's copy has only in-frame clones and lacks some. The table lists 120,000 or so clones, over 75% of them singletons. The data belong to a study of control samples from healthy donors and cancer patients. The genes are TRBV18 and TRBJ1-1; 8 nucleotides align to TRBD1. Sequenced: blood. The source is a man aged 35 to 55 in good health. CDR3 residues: CASSLLDRVFVNTEAFF. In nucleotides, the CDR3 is TGTGCCAGCTCACTTCTGGACAGGGTATTTGTGAACACTGAAGCTTTCTTT.